The rows below give T cell receptor beta chains drawn from one sample of a study of blood T cell repertoires in COVID-19. Clones were sequenced by immunoSEQ multiplex PCR, and TCRdb holds only the in-frame ones, with some missing. This sample has 300,000 to 400,000 clones; roughly 84% occur once, and the top ten carry approximately 1%. The sequenced material came from PBMCs or T cells enriched from blood (not recorded which). Receptors originate from a woman aged 25 to 45 who had recovered from COVID-19. CDR3s include the opening cysteine and the closing phenylalanine or tryptophan. The D gene is left open where the match is weak. Size values are once, few and many counts, or a class for expanded clones, and some rows have none.

j_call clone_size d_call v_call cdr3_aa cdr3_nt
TRBJ2-3 NA NA TRBV5-1 CASSDTPDTQYF TGCGCCAGCTCGGACACACCAGATACGCAGTATTTT
TRBJ1-6 NA TRBD1 TRBV6-5 CASSFRTGNNSPLHF TGTGCCAGCAGTTTTAGGACAGGGAATAATTCACCCCTCCACTTT
TRBJ2-1 NA NA TRBV6-5 CASSKQVGEQFF TGTGCCAGCAGTAAACAGGTTGGTGAGCAGTTCTTC
TRBJ1-6 NA NA TRBV19 CASRPTRVSYNSPLHF TGTGCCAGCCGCCCCACCAGGGTCTCCTATAATTCACCCCTCCACTTT
TRBJ2-3 NA NA TRBV3-1/TRBV3-2 CASSRGQGVNTQYF TGTGCCAGCAGCCGGGGACAAGGGGTGAATACGCAGTATTTT
TRBJ1-3 NA NA TRBV9 CASSPYWGPGSGNTIYF TGTGCCAGCAGCCCCTACTGGGGCCCTGGCTCTGGAAACACCATATATTTT
TRBJ1-1 once TRBD1 TRBV5-1 CASSLTGEELNTEAFF TGCGCCAGCAGCTTGACAGGGGAGGAGTTGAACACTGAAGCTTTCTTT
TRBJ2-7 NA NA TRBV28 CASRLDRPMVYEQYF TGTGCCAGCCGACTCGACAGACCGATGGTCTACGAGCAGTACTTC
TRBJ2-5 NA NA TRBV19 CASSIDLRTQYF TGTGCCAGTAGTATAGATCTGAGGACCCAGTACTTC
TRBJ1-2 NA NA TRBV3-1/TRBV3-2 CASSQKRGGVDGYTF TGTGCCAGCAGCCAAAAGAGGGGAGGGGTGGATGGCTACACCTTC
TRBJ1-4 NA TRBD1 TRBV4-2 CASSQNNRGGEKLFF TGTGCCAGCAGCCAAAATAACAGGGGAGGTGAAAAACTGTTTTTT
TRBJ2-6 NA TRBD2 TRBV5-4 CASSQTLAGFSGANVLTF TGTGCCAGCAGCCAGACGCTAGCGGGGTTCTCTGGGGCCAACGTCCTGACTTTC
TRBJ2-7 once NA TRBV27 CASRSSSSYEQYF TGTGCCAGCAGATCCTCGAGCTCCTACGAGCAGTACTTC
TRBJ1-5 NA TRBD1 TRBV19 CASSIDRGRNQPQHF TGTGCCAGTAGTATAGATAGGGGGCGCAATCAGCCCCAGCATTTT
TRBJ1-1 NA NA TRBV18 CASSQARVGVNTEAFF TGTGCCAGCTCACAGGCCCGTGTAGGGGTGAACACTGAAGCTTTCTTT
TRBJ2-7 NA TRBD1 TRBV4-1 CASSPRGGGTGAYEQYF TGCGCCAGCAGCCCTAGAGGTGGAGGGACAGGGGCCTACGAGCAGTACTTC
TRBJ1-5 NA TRBD1 TRBV2 CASRLIGTGGRQPQHF TGTGCCAGCAGACTTATAGGGACAGGGGGCAGGCAGCCCCAGCATTTT
TRBJ2-7 NA TRBD2 TRBV9 CASSVVSGGSSYEQYF TGTGCCAGCAGCGTAGTTTCGGGGGGGAGCTCCTACGAGCAGTACTTC
TRBJ2-2 few NA TRBV11-2 CASSSKPQGPNTGELFF TGTGCCAGCAGCTCTAAACCTCAGGGCCCAAACACCGGGGAGCTGTTTTTT
TRBJ1-4 NA NA TRBV9 CASSVRDSWNEKLFF TGTGCCAGCAGCGTGAGAGACAGTTGGAATGAAAAACTGTTTTTT
TRBJ1-5 once TRBD1 TRBV11-3 CASSQGGGGQPQHF TGTGCCAGCAGCCAAGGAGGGGGCGGTCAGCCCCAGCATTTT
TRBJ2-7 once NA TRBV13 CASSYGGSSYEQYF TGTGCCAGCAGCTATGGGGGGAGCTCCTACGAGCAGTACTTC
TRBJ2-7 NA TRBD2 TRBV28 CASAGGPMSSYEQYF TGTGCCAGCGCGGGGGGACCGATGAGCTCCTACGAGCAGTACTTC
TRBJ1-5 once TRBD1 TRBV19 CASKRGQAEGNQPQHF TGTGCCAGTAAAAGGGGGCAAGCCGAGGGCAATCAGCCCCAGCATTTT
TRBJ1-2 NA NA TRBV5-4 CASSSDSTGLGGYTF TGTGCCAGCAGCTCAGATTCTACAGGGTTAGGAGGCTACACCTTC
TRBJ1-6 once NA TRBV20-1 CSANPSPLHF TGCAGTGCCAATCCTTCACCCCTCCACTTT
TRBJ2-3 NA NA TRBV24-1 CATSEEKQTDTQYF TGTGCCACCAGTGAGGAGAAGCAGACAGATACGCAGTATTTT
TRBJ2-1 NA TRBD2 TRBV5-6 CASKSRQGLAGGPVYEQFF TGTGCCAGCAAGTCCCGGCAGGGACTAGCGGGGGGGCCGGTGTATGAGCAGTTCTTC
TRBJ2-1 NA NA TRBV9 CASSVLAGRGLSYNEQFF TGTGCCAGCAGCGTATTGGCGGGTCGGGGGTTATCCTACAATGAGCAGTTCTTC
TRBJ1-6 few TRBD1 TRBV7-8 CASSSDWRTGGSPLHF TGTGCCAGCAGCTCCGATTGGCGGACAGGGGGATCACCCCTCCACTTT
TRBJ2-7 NA NA TRBV7-8 CASSFGSAGGYEQYF TGTGCCAGCAGCTTCGGCTCAGCCGGCGGCTACGAGCAGTACTTC
TRBJ1-1 NA NA TRBV6-5 CASSSRTLTTEAFF TGTGCCAGCAGCAGTCGGACACTTACCACTGAAGCTTTCTTT
TRBJ1-2 NA TRBD1 TRBV15 CATSRQTGLGYGYTF TGTGCCACCAGCAGACAGACAGGGCTTGGCTATGGCTACACCTTC
TRBJ2-3 NA NA TRBV5-1 CASSLVQGSSTDTQYF TGCGCCAGCAGCTTGGTTCAGGGTTCTAGCACAGATACGCAGTATTTT
TRBJ1-2 NA TRBD1 TRBV28 CASSPPDRSYGYTF TGTGCCAGCAGTCCTCCGGACAGGTCCTATGGCTACACCTTC
TRBJ2-7 NA TRBD1 TRBV15 CATSRDDGDRVFEQYF TGTGCCACCAGCAGAGATGATGGGGACAGGGTCTTCGAGCAGTACTTC
TRBJ1-2 NA NA TRBV7-9 CASSLGPFTENYGYTF TGTGCCAGCAGCTTAGGTCCCTTTACAGAGAACTATGGCTACACCTTC
TRBJ1-1 once NA TRBV27 CASSSQGVMSRNTEAFF TGTGCCAGCAGTTCTCAAGGGGTGATGAGTCGGAACACTGAAGCTTTCTTT
TRBJ2-1 NA TRBD2 TRBV7-2 CASSRGGGYNEQFF TGTGCCAGCAGCCGCGGGGGGGGATACAATGAGCAGTTCTTC
TRBJ2-3 NA TRBD2 TRBV7-2 CASSLAGLAGGYTQYF TGTGCCAGCAGCTTAGCGGGACTAGCGGGGGGGTATACGCAGTATTTT
TRBJ2-3 NA NA TRBV5-1 CASSPRGGTDTQYF TGCGCCAGCAGCCCCCGCGGGGGCACAGATACGCAGTATTTT
TRBJ1-4 NA TRBD1 TRBV3-1/TRBV3-2 CASSVRDREKLFF TGTGCCAGCAGCGTCCGGGACAGGGAAAAACTGTTTTTT